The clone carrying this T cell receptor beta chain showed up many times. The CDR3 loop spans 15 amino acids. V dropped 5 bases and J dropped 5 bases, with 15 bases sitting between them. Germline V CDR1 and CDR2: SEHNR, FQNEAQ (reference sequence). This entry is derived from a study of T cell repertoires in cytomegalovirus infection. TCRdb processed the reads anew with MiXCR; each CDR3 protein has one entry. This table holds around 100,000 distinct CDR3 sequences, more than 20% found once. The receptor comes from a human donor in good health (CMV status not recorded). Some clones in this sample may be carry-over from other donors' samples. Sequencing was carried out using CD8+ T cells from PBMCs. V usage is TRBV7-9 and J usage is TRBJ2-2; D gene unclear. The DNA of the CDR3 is TGTGCCAGCAGCCCACCACAATTAACGACCGGGGAGCTGTTTTTT. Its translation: CASSPPQLTTGELFF. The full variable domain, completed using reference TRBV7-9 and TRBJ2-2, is DTGVSQNPRHKITKRGQNVTFRCDPISEHNRLYWYRQTLGQGPEFLTYFQNEAQLEKSRLLSDRFSAERPKGSFSTLEIQRTEQGDSAMYLCASSPPQLTTGELFFGEGSRLTVL.